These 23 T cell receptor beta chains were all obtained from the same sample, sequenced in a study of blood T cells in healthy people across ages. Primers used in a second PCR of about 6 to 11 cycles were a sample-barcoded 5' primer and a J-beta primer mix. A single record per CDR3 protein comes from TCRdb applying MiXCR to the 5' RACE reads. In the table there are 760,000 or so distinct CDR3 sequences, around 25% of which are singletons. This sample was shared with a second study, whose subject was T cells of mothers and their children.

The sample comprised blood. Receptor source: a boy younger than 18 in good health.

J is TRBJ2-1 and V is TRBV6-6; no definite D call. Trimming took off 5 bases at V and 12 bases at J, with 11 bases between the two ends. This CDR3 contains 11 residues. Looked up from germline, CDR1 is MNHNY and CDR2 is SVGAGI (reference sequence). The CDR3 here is CASSPSVGQFF. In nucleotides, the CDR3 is TGTGCCAGCAGTCCCTCGGTAGGGCAGTTCTTC.

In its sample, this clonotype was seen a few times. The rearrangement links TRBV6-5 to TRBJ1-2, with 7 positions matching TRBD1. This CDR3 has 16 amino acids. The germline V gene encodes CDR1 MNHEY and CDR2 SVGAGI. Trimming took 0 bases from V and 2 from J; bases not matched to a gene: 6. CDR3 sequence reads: CASSYSNGDRNYGYTF. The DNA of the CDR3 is TGTGCCAGCAGTTACTCTAATGGGGACAGAAACTATGGCTACACCTTC.

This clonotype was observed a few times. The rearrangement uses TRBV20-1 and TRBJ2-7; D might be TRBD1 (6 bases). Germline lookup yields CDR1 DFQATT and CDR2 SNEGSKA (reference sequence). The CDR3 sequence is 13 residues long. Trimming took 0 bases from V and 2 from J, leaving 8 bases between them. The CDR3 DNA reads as TGCAGTGCTAGAGACAGGGGTACCTACGAGCAGTACTTC. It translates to CSARDRGTYEQYF.

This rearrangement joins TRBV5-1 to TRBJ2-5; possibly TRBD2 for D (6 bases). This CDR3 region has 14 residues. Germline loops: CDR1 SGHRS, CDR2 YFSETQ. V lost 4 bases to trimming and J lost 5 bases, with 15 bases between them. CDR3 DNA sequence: TGCGCCAGCAGCACCCCCAGTGGGAGGGAGACCCAGTACTTC. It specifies CASSTPSGRETQYF. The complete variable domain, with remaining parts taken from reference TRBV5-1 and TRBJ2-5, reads KAGVTQTPRYLIKTRGQQVTLSCSPISGHRSVSWYQQTPGQGLQFLFEYFSETQRNKGNFPGRFSGRQFSNSRSEMNVSTLELGDSALYLCASSTPSGRETQYFGPGTRLLVL.

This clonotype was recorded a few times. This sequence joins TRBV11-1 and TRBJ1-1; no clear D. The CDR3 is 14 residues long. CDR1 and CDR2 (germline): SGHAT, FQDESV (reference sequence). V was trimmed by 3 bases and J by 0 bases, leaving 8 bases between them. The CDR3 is CASSLVFLNTEAFF. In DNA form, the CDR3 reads TGTGCCAGCAGCTTGGTTTTCTTGAACACTGAAGCTTTCTTT.

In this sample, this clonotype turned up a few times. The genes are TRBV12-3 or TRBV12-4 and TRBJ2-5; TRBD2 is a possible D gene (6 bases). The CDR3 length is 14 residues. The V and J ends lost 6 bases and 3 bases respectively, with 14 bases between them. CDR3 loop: CASSFAGLEETQYF. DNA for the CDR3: TGTGCCAGCAGCTTTGCGGGACTCGAAGAGACCCAGTACTTC.

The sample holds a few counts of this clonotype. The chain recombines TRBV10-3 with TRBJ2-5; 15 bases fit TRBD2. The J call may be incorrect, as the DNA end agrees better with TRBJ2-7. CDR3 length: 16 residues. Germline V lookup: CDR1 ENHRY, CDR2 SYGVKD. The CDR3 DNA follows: TGTGCCATCAGTGAAGGGACTAGCGGGAGGAAATACGAGCAGTACTTC. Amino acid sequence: CAISEGTSGRKYEQYF.

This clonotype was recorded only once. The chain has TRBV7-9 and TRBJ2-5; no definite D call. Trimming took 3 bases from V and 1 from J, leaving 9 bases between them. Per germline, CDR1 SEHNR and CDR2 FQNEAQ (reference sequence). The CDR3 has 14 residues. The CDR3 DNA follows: TGTGCCAGCAGCTTTTACCGGAGCCAAGAGACCCAGTACTTC. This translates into CASSFYRSQETQYF.

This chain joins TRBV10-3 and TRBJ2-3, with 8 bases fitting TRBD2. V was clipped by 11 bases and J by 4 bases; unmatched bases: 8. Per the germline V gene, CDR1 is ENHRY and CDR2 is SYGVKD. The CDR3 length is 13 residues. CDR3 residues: CAATGGPADTQYF. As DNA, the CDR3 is TGTGCCGCCACGGGAGGGCCGGCAGATACGCAGTATTTT.

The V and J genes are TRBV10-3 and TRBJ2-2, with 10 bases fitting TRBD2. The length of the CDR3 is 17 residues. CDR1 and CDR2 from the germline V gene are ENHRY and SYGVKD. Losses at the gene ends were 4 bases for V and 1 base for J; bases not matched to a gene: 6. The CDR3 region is CAISALSSGRNTGELFF. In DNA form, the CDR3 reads TGTGCCATCAGTGCTCTATCTAGCGGGAGGAACACCGGGGAGCTGTTTTTT.

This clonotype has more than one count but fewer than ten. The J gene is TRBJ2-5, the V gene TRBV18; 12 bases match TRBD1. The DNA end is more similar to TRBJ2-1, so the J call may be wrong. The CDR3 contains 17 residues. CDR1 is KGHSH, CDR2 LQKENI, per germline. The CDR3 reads CASARDRGLGANNEQFF. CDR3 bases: TGTGCCAGCGCCCGGGACAGGGGGCTAGGGGCAAACAATGAGCAGTTCTTC.

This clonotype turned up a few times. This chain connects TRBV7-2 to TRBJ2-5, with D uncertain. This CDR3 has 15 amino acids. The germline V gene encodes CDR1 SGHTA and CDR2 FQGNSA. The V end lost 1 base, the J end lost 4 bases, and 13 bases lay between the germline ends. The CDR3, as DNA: TGTGCCAGCAGCTTAGAGAGTCGATTACCAGAGACCCAGTACTTC. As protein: CASSLESRLPETQYF. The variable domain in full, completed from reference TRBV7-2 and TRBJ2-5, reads GAGVSQSPSNKVTEKGKDVELRCDPISGHTALYWYRQSLGQGLEFLIYFQGNSAPDKSGLPSDRFSAERTGGSVSTLTIQRTQQEDSAVYLCASSLESRLPETQYFGPGTRLLVL.

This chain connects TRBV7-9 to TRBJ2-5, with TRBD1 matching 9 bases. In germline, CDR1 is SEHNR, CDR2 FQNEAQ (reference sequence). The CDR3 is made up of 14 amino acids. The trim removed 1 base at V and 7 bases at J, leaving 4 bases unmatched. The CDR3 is CASSLDGTGRTQYF. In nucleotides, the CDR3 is TGTGCCAGCAGCTTAGACGGGACAGGGCGGACCCAGTACTTC.

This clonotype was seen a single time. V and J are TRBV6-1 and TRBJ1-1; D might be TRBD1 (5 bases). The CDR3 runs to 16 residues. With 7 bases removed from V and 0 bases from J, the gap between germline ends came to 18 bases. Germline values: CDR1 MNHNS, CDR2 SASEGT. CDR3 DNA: TGTGCCAGCACTCAGAGGGCGACGGGGGTGAACACTGAAGCTTTCTTT. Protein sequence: CASTQRATGVNTEAFF.

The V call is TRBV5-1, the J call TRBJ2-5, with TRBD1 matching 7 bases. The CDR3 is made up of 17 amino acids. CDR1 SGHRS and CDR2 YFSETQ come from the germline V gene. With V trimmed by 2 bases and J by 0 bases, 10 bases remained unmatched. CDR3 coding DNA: TGCGCCAGCAGCTTTTTTCCGGGACAGCCGTACCAAGAGACCCAGTACTTC. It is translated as CASSFFPGQPYQETQYF. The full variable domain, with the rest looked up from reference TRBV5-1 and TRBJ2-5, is KAGVTQTPRYLIKTRGQQVTLSCSPISGHRSVSWYQQTPGQGLQFLFEYFSETQRNKGNFPGRFSGRQFSNSRSEMNVSTLELGDSALYLCASSFFPGQPYQETQYFGPGTRLLVL.

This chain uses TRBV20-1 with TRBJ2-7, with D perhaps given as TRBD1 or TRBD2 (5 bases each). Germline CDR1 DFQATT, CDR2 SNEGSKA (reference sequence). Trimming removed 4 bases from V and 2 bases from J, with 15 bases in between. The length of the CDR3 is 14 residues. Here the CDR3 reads CSANLRTGPYEQYF. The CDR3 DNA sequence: TGCAGTGCTAACCTTAGAACGGGGCCCTACGAGCAGTACTTC.

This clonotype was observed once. The CDR3 protein is CSVGDREPFYGYTF. The DNA of the CDR3 is TGCAGCGTTGGGGACAGGGAACCCTTCTATGGCTACACCTTC. The chain has TRBV29-1 and TRBJ1-2; 9 bases are a match to TRBD1. Per germline, CDR1 SQVTM and CDR2 ANQGSEA. Trimming took 4 bases from V and 4 from J; bases not matched to a gene: 7. The CDR3 covers 14 residues.

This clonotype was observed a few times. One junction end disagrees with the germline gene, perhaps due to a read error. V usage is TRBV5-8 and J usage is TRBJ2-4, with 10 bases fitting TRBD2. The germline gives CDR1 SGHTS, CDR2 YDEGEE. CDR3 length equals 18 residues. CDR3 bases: TGTGCCAACAGCTTGATTGGATTGGCTAGCGGGGGCAAAAACATTCAGTACTTC. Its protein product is CANSLIGLASGGKNIQYF.

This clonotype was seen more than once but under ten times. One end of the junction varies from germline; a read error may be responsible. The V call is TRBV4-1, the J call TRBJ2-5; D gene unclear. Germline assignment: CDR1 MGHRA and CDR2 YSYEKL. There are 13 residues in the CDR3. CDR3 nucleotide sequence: TGCGCCAGCAGCCCGCAAACCCGAGAGACCCATTACTTC. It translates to CASSPQTRETHYF.

The CDR3 spells CASSPLGVSTDTQYF. Written as DNA, the CDR3 is TGTGCCAGCAGCCCCCTCGGGGTGAGCACAGATACGCAGTATTTT. The chain recombines TRBV9 with TRBJ2-3; TRBD2 might be the D (5 bases). CDR1 SGDLS and CDR2 YYNGEE come from the germline V gene. V dropped 4 bases and J dropped 0 bases, with 12 bases sitting between them. The CDR3 is 15 amino acids.

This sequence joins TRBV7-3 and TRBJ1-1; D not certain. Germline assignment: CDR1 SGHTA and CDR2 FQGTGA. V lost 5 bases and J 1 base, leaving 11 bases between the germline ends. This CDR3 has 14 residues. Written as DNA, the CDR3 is TGTGCCAGCAGCCGCTGGGCGACGAACACTGAAGCTTTCTTT. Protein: CASSRWATNTEAFF.

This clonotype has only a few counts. CDR3 sequence (DNA): TGTGCCAGCAGTTCCCCGGGACAGGGACAAGAGACCCAGTACTTC. Encoded protein: CASSSPGQGQETQYF. This chain connects TRBV12-3 or TRBV12-4 to TRBJ2-5; 9 positions agree with TRBD1. V trimming: 4 bases; J trimming: 2 bases; junction bases outside the gene matches: 5. The CDR3 sequence is 15 residues long.

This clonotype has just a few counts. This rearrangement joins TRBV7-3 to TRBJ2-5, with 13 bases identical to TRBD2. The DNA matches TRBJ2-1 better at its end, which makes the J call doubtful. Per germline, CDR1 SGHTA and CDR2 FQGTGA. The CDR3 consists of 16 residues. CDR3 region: CASSSQLAGGADEQFF. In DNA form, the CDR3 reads TGTGCCAGCAGCTCACAACTAGCGGGGGGGGCCGATGAGCAGTTCTTC.